The source of this TCR beta chain is a study of CD8 T cells in Susac syndrome. Bulk CD8+ and CD4+ cells came from magnetic negative isolation; CD8+ TEMRA by FACS. The CDR3 has 16 residues. Germline assignment: CDR1 MNHEY and CDR2 SMNVEV (reference sequence). Trimming at V came to 4 bases and at J to 1 base, leaving 5 bases not matched to a gene. With random hexamers, 0.5 to 1 ug RNA was reverse transcribed. Each CDR3 protein is one row after TCRdb ran MiXCR on the immunoSEQ multiplex PCR reads. This table has about 150,000 distinct CDR3 sequences, around 95% appearing once. Sequenced sample: CD8+ T cells from PBMCs. The clonotype was recovered from a human donor with multiple sclerosis. V usage is TRBV27 and J usage is TRBJ1-5, with 9 bases fitting TRBD1. The CDR3 loop is CASSSSGQGSNQPQHF. CDR3 in DNA: TGTGCCAGCAGTTCCTCCGGACAGGGGAGCAATCAGCCCCAGCATTTT.